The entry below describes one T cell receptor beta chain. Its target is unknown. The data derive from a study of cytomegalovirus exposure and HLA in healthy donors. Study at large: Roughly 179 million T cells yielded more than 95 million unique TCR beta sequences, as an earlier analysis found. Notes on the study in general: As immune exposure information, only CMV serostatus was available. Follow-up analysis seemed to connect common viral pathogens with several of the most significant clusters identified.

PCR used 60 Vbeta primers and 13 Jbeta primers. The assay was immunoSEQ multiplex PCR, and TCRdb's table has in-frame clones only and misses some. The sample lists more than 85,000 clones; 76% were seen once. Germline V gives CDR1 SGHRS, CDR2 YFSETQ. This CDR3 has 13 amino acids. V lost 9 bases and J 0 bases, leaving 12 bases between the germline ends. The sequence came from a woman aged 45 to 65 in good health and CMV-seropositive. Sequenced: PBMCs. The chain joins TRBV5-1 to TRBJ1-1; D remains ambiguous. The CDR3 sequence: CATPENMNTEAFF. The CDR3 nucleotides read TGCGCCACCCCGGAGAACATGAACACTGAAGCTTTCTTT. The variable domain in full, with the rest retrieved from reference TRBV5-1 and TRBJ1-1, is KAGVTQTPRYLIKTRGQQVTLSCSPISGHRSVSWYQQTPGQGLQFLFEYFSETQRNKGNFPGRFSGRQFSNSRSEMNVSTLELGDSALYLCATPENMNTEAFFGQGTRLTVV.